This note documents a single T cell receptor beta chain sequence. The data were obtained in a study of CD8 T cells in Susac syndrome. Reverse transcription of roughly 0.5 to 1 ug RNA was performed with random hexamers. TCRdb passed the immunoSEQ multiplex PCR reads through MiXCR, listing each CDR3 protein once. In the table there are nearly 200,000 distinct CDR3 sequences, roughly 96% of which are singletons. V lost 6 bases and J lost 6; bases outside the gene matches: 11. Germline lookup yields CDR1 KGHSH and CDR2 LQKENI. The length of the CDR3 is 16 residues. The chain joins TRBV18 to TRBJ2-1; 10 bases fit TRBD1. The receptor comes from a human donor with multiple sclerosis. Sequencing was carried out using CD4+ T cells from PBMCs. CDR3 bases: TGTGCCAGCTCTACCTTGGGGACAGGGGCCCGCAATGAGCAGTTCTTC. This codes for CASSTLGTGARNEQFF. Variable domain in full (rest from reference TRBV18 and TRBJ2-1): NAGVMQNPRHLVRRRGQEARLRCSPMKGHSHVYWYRQLPEEGLKFMVYLQKENIIDESGMPKERFSAEFPKEGPSILRIQQVVRGDSAAYFCASSTLGTGARNEQFFGPGTRLTVL.